This TCR beta chain was captured by sequencing in a study of blood T cell repertoires in COVID-19. Study-wide context: Samples representing acute and convalescent COVID-19 were sourced from the United States, Italy and Spain. PBMCs, B-cell-depleted T cells, or T cells were the source of the cDNA or gDNA that made up the material.

Germline V gene data show CDR1 as MNHEY and CDR2 as SMNVEV (reference sequence). This CDR3 is 15 amino acids long. V shed 8 bases and J shed 1 base, with 14 bases lying between them. Profiled with immunoSEQ multiplex PCR; TCRdb holds only in-frame clones, not every one. The table lists some 200,000 clones, more than 75% of them singletons. This clone has more than one count but fewer than ten. This sequence joins TRBV27 and TRBJ2-2; D is perhaps TRBD2 (6 bases). This TCR derives from a man aged 45-65 years who had recovered from COVID-19. The sequenced sample was peripheral blood. CDR3 coding DNA: TGTGCCAGCCTCGGAATGGGACTGAACACCGGGGAGCTGTTTTTT. Its protein product is CASLGMGLNTGELFF.